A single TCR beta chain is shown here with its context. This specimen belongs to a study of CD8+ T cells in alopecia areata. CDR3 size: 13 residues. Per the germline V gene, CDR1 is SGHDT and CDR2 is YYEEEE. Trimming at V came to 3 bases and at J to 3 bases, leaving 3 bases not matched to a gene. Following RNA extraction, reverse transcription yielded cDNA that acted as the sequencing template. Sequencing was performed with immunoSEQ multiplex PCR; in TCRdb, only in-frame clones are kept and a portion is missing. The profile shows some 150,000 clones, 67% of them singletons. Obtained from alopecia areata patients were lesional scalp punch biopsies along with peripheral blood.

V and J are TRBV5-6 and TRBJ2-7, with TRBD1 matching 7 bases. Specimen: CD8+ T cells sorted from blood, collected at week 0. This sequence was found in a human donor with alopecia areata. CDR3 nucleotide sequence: TGTGCCAGCAGCTCGGGGACAGACTACGAGCAGTACTTC. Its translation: CASSSGTDYEQYF.